Listed below are T cell receptor beta chains from one sample, sequenced in a study of shared clonotypes between healthy human individuals. This table comes from immunoSEQ multiplex PCR, and its TCRdb copy is limited to in-frame clones, with some not included. The sample holds hundreds of thousands of clones, around 95% seen once. Sequencing input: naive CD8+ T cells sorted from blood. These receptors were obtained from a woman aged 25 to 39 in good health. Both conserved end residues are part of each CDR3. The order of the fields is J gene, V gene, D gene, clone size, CDR3 protein, CDR3 DNA. D genes are given only for firm matches. Size values are once, few and many counts, or a class for expanded clones, and some rows have none.

j_gene: TRBJ1-5
v_gene: TRBV28
d_gene: .
abundance: .
CDR3aa: CASSFYNQPQHF
CDR3nt: TGTGCCAGCAGTTTTTACAATCAGCCCCAGCATTTT

j_gene: TRBJ2-3
v_gene: TRBV29-1
d_gene: .
abundance: .
CDR3aa: CSVEDERSGGGVYTDTQYF
CDR3nt: TGCAGCGTTGAAGATGAGCGGTCAGGAGGGGGAGTGTACACAGATACGCAGTATTTT

j_gene: TRBJ1-5
v_gene: TRBV2
d_gene: .
abundance: once
CDR3aa: CASSEYRTDSNQPQHF
CDR3nt: TGTGCCAGCAGTGAATACAGGACCGATAGCAATCAGCCCCAGCATTTT

j_gene: TRBJ1-1
v_gene: TRBV9
d_gene: .
abundance: .
CDR3aa: CASSGGGEAFF
CDR3nt: TGTGCCAGCAGCGGGGGCGGAGAAGCTTTCTTT

j_gene: TRBJ1-6
v_gene: TRBV4-1
d_gene: .
abundance: .
CDR3aa: CASSQELIFPLHF
CDR3nt: TGCGCCAGCAGCCAAGAATTGATCTTTCCCCTCCACTTT

j_gene: TRBJ2-1
v_gene: TRBV19
d_gene: TRBD2
abundance: .
CDR3aa: CASSIDPLREGHEQFF
CDR3nt: TGTGCCAGTAGTATAGATCCCTTGCGGGAGGGCCATGAGCAGTTCTTC

j_gene: TRBJ2-3
v_gene: TRBV7-3
d_gene: .
abundance: .
CDR3aa: CASSLVSADTQYF
CDR3nt: TGTGCCAGCAGCTTAGTTTCGGCAGATACGCAGTATTTT

j_gene: TRBJ1-5
v_gene: TRBV10-1
d_gene: .
abundance: .
CDR3aa: CASSESTGQPQHF
CDR3nt: TGCGCCAGCAGTGAGTCGACTGGGCAGCCCCAGCATTTT

j_gene: TRBJ2-3
v_gene: TRBV28
d_gene: .
abundance: .
CDR3aa: CASSLGAIRAYTDTQYF
CDR3nt: TGTGCCAGCAGTTTAGGCGCAATTCGCGCATACACAGATACGCAGTATTTT

j_gene: TRBJ2-7
v_gene: TRBV30
d_gene: TRBD2
abundance: .
CDR3aa: CAWATSGRLEQYF
CDR3nt: TGTGCCTGGGCGACTAGCGGGAGACTTGAGCAGTACTTC

j_gene: TRBJ2-2
v_gene: TRBV5-4
d_gene: TRBD2
abundance: .
CDR3aa: CASSLIWGGTGELFF
CDR3nt: TGTGCCAGCAGCTTGATTTGGGGAGGGACCGGGGAGCTGTTTTTT

j_gene: TRBJ2-3
v_gene: TRBV2
d_gene: .
abundance: .
CDR3aa: CASSGGDSTDTQYF
CDR3nt: TGTGCCAGCAGTGGAGGGGACAGCACAGATACGCAGTATTTT

j_gene: TRBJ2-7
v_gene: TRBV13
d_gene: .
abundance: .
CDR3aa: CASSFVGIGYEQYF
CDR3nt: TGTGCCAGCAGCTTCGTCGGGATTGGGTACGAGCAGTACTTC

j_gene: TRBJ1-1
v_gene: TRBV7-9
d_gene: .
abundance: .
CDR3aa: CASSHVGGNTEAFF
CDR3nt: TGTGCCAGCAGCCACGTGGGGGGGAACACTGAAGCTTTCTTT

j_gene: TRBJ2-5
v_gene: TRBV2
d_gene: TRBD2
abundance: .
CDR3aa: CASRKAGVQETQYF
CDR3nt: TGTGCCAGCAGAAAAGCGGGAGTACAGGAGACCCAGTACTTC

j_gene: TRBJ2-7
v_gene: TRBV7-9
d_gene: TRBD1
abundance: .
CDR3aa: CASSPGGYYEQYF
CDR3nt: TGTGCCAGCAGCCCAGGGGGATACTACGAGCAGTACTTC

j_gene: TRBJ1-4
v_gene: TRBV9
d_gene: TRBD1
abundance: .
CDR3aa: CASSGHGTGVVKLFF
CDR3nt: TGTGCCAGCAGCGGTCACGGGACAGGGGTAGTAAAACTGTTTTTT

j_gene: TRBJ1-2
v_gene: TRBV27
d_gene: TRBD1
abundance: .
CDR3aa: CASSSDRGPYGYTF
CDR3nt: TGTGCCAGCAGTTCTGACAGGGGCCCCTATGGCTACACCTTC

j_gene: TRBJ1-1
v_gene: TRBV2
d_gene: TRBD1
abundance: .
CDR3aa: CASRAPGGAQTEAFF
CDR3nt: TGTGCCAGCAGGGCACCAGGGGGCGCCCAGACTGAAGCTTTCTTT

j_gene: TRBJ2-7
v_gene: TRBV4-1
d_gene: .
abundance: .
CDR3aa: CASSQEGNPYEQYF
CDR3nt: TGCGCCAGCAGCCAAGAGGGCAACCCCTACGAGCAGTACTTC

j_gene: TRBJ1-5
v_gene: TRBV27
d_gene: .
abundance: .
CDR3aa: CASSPYPYQPQHF
CDR3nt: TGTGCCAGCAGTCCCTACCCCTATCAGCCCCAGCATTTT

j_gene: TRBJ1-1
v_gene: TRBV7-8
d_gene: .
abundance: .
CDR3aa: CASSPHPLFIKNTEAFF
CDR3nt: TGTGCCAGCAGCCCCCATCCCCTCTTTATCAAGAACACTGAAGCTTTCTTT

j_gene: TRBJ2-7
v_gene: TRBV6-1
d_gene: TRBD2
abundance: few
CDR3aa: CASSSSGYYEQYF
CDR3nt: TGTGCCAGCAGTAGTAGCGGGTACTACGAGCAGTACTTC

j_gene: TRBJ1-1
v_gene: TRBV4-2
d_gene: .
abundance: few
CDR3aa: CASRSWGTEAFF
CDR3nt: TGTGCCAGCAGATCATGGGGGACTGAAGCTTTCTTT

j_gene: TRBJ1-1
v_gene: TRBV27
d_gene: .
abundance: once
CDR3aa: CASSLGVGTEAFF
CDR3nt: TGTGCCAGCAGTTTGGGGGTGGGCACTGAAGCTTTCTTT

j_gene: TRBJ2-4
v_gene: TRBV15
d_gene: .
abundance: .
CDR3aa: CATSLGPVDGAKNNQYF
CDR3nt: TGTGCCACCAGCCTCGGCCCAGTGGATGGAGCCAAAAACAATCAGTACTTC

j_gene: TRBJ2-1
v_gene: TRBV9
d_gene: TRBD1
abundance: .
CDR3aa: CASSVGGQGGRPYNEQFF
CDR3nt: TGTGCCAGCAGCGTAGGCGGACAGGGGGGAAGACCCTACAATGAGCAGTTCTTC

j_gene: TRBJ2-3
v_gene: TRBV15
d_gene: TRBD1
abundance: .
CDR3aa: CATSRGQGDTQYF
CDR3nt: TGTGCCACCAGCAGAGGACAGGGGGATACGCAGTATTTT

j_gene: TRBJ2-7
v_gene: TRBV11-2
d_gene: TRBD2
abundance: .
CDR3aa: CASSLVPREPYEQYF
CDR3nt: TGTGCCAGCAGCTTAGTGCCGCGGGAGCCGTACGAGCAGTACTTC

j_gene: TRBJ1-2
v_gene: TRBV6-5
d_gene: TRBD1
abundance: .
CDR3aa: CASSRTGFHGYTF
CDR3nt: TGTGCCAGCAGTAGGACAGGGTTCCATGGCTACACCTTC

j_gene: TRBJ1-1
v_gene: TRBV9
d_gene: .
abundance: .
CDR3aa: CASSADGEPEAFF
CDR3nt: TGTGCCAGCAGCGCCGATGGGGAACCTGAAGCTTTCTTT